In its sample, the clone carrying this TCR beta chain was seen once. Its specificity is unknown. The split of CD4+ cells yielded CD45RA+ naive and CD45RA-negative memory subsets. V was shortened by 4 bases and J by 8 bases, with 21 bases between the two germline ends. CDR1 and CDR2 from the germline V gene are MNHNS and SASEGT. The CDR3 has 16 residues. The entry originates in a study of shared clonotypes between healthy human individuals. Study-level background: Donors were a couple of women and a few men aged 18 to 49. Study findings and constraints: Non-shared clonotypes displayed generation probabilities falling below those of clonotypes present in all four donors.

Generated by immunoSEQ multiplex PCR, the TCRdb table keeps only in-frame clones and is missing some. The sample lists about 2.4 million clones; approximately 90% were seen once. Sequencing used naive CD4+ T cells sorted from blood. Subset denoted: CD45RA+ positively selected. This sequence joins TRBV6-1 and TRBJ2-1, with D perhaps given as TRBD1 or TRBD2 (7 bases each). The sequence came from a man aged 18 to 30 in good health. CDR3 residues: CASSGRRQGAGDEQFF. In DNA form, the CDR3 reads TGTGCCAGCAGTGGGAGGCGACAGGGTGCGGGGGATGAGCAGTTCTTC.